This T cell receptor (beta chain) was profiled in a study of shared clonotypes between healthy human individuals. Study conclusions and caveats: Clonotype sharing among donors was expected to depend on sequencing depth. Enrolling few donors narrowed the genetic and exposure-history diversity that was represented.

The trim removed 3 bases at V and 4 bases at J, leaving 10 bases unmatched. The germline V gene encodes CDR1 MDHEN and CDR2 SYDVKM. The CDR3 has 17 residues. Produced via immunoSEQ multiplex PCR; TCRdb's table is partial and in-frame only. Here the sample spans over a million clones, roughly 98.5% being singletons. With respect to this clone: Its target is not known.

Sequencing was done on a sample of naive CD4+ T cells sorted from blood. Subset defined: CD45RA+ positively selected. The TCR sequence derives from a man aged 25 to 45 in good health. The chain recombines TRBV28 with TRBJ2-1, with 9 bases aligning to TRBD2. DNA of the CDR3: TGTGCCAGCAGTTTCCTCCTTAGCGGGAGTCAATACAATGAGCAGTTCTTC. It is translated as CASSFLLSGSQYNEQFF.